This T cell receptor (beta chain) comes out of a study of shared clonotypes between healthy human individuals. The V gene's germline CDR1 is SEHNR and CDR2 FQNEAQ (reference sequence). The CDR3 is made up of 15 amino acids. V was shortened by 3 bases and J by 0 bases, with 9 bases between the two germline ends. Here immunoSEQ multiplex PCR was the method, and the copy in TCRdb shows in-frame clones only, minus some. Of a few million clones in the sample, roughly 93% were seen once. The study, taken as a whole, reports: A handful of donors had around 5.2% of their naive CD4 clonotypes in common.

Details on this clone: Its target is unknown.

The sequence derives from a man between 18 and 35 years old in good health. Some clones in this sample may be carry-over from other donors' samples. V is TRBV7-9 and J is TRBJ2-1, with D perhaps TRBD1 or TRBD2 (5 bases each). Sequencing was carried out using naive CD4+ T cells from PBMCs. Subset specified: CD45RA+ positively selected. The CDR3 DNA reads as TGTGCCAGCAGCTTTTGGGGGAGCTCCTACAATGAGCAGTTCTTC. Translating gives CASSFWGSSYNEQFF.